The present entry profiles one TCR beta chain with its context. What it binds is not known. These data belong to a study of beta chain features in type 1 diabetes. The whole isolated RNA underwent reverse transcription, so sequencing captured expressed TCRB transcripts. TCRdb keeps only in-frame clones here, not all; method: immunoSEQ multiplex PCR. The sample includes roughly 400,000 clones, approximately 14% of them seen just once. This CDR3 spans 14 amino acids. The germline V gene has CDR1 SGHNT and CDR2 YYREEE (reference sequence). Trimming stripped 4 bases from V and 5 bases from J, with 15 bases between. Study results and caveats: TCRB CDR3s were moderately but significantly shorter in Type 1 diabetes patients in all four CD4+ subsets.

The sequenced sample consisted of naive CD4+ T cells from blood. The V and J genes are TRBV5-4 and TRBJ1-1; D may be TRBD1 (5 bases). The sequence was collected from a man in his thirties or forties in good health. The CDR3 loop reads CASSMAFQGTEAFF. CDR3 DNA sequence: TGTGCCAGCAGCATGGCTTTCCAGGGAACTGAAGCTTTCTTT.